The clone carrying this T cell receptor (beta chain) was picked up many times. The CDR3 extends over 14 amino acids. Germline values: CDR1 SNHLY, CDR2 FYNNEI. The V and J ends lost 4 bases and 5 bases respectively, with 14 bases between them. The data originate from a study of T cells in Graves' hyperthyroidism and ophthalmopathy. Amplification targeted TCR beta CDR3 regions from RNA transcripts. TCR CDR3 underwent first-round RT-PCR with the HTBI primer set. Each CDR3 protein is one row after TCRdb ran MiXCR on the multiplex PCR reads. In the table there are a few hundred thousand distinct CDR3 sequences, around 21% of which are singletons.

The TCR comes from a young man with Graves' hyperthyroidism. Sequencing input: blood. The rearrangement joins TRBV2 to TRBJ2-5, with a tentative D call TRBD1 (7 bases). The CDR3 sequence is CASSVQGGPETQYF. In DNA, the CDR3 is TGTGCCAGCAGTGTCCAGGGGGGACCTGAGACCCAGTACTTC.